This entry lists 15 T cell receptor beta chains sequenced from one sample in a study of OX40 agonist ivuxolimab in advanced cancers. Profiling relied on immunoSEQ multiplex PCR, and the TCRdb table lists in-frame clones only, not all of them. Among fewer than 25,000 clones, about 86% were seen once, and the ten largest hold roughly a sixth. The sample in question was CD4+ or CD8+ T cells sorted from blood, obtained in a trial of the OX40 agonist ivuxolimab. Receptor source: an adult with an advanced solid tumor such as melanoma, head and neck, liver or kidney cancer.

This rearrangement joins TRBV10-3 to TRBJ2-2; maybe TRBD1 (6 bases). This CDR3 comprises 15 residues. V was pared by 6 bases and J by 1 base, with 12 bases between. CDR1 and CDR2 (germline): ENHRY, SYGVKD. The CDR3 sequence is CAISDGQKNTGELFF. Written as DNA, the CDR3 is TGTGCCATCAGCGATGGACAGAAGAACACCGGGGAGCTGTTTTTT.

The V gene is TRBV6-5, the J gene TRBJ2-7, with D possibly matching TRBD1 (5 bases). This CDR3 has 14 residues. Trimming cost V 2 bases and J 5 bases, with 13 bases left between them. From germline, CDR1 is MNHEY and CDR2 SVGAGI. DNA of the CDR3: TGTGCCAGCAGTTACAGGGGTGGGTCGAACGAGCAGTACTTC. Its translation is CASSYRGGSNEQYF.

The genes are TRBV9 and TRBJ2-7; no firm D call. The CDR3 loop spans 14 amino acids. V lost 0 bases and J 2 bases, leaving 9 bases between the germline ends. Germline assignment: CDR1 SGDLS and CDR2 YYNGEE. The CDR3 sequence: CASSVEAVAYEQYF. Written as DNA, the CDR3 is TGTGCCAGCAGCGTAGAGGCGGTGGCCTACGAGCAGTACTTC.

This chain joins TRBV6-5 and TRBJ1-2, with unresolved D. Germline V CDR1 and CDR2: MNHEY, SVGAGI. With 2 bases removed from V and 5 bases from J, the gap between germline ends came to 9 bases. The CDR3 extends over 13 amino acids. CDR3: CASSYGRSYGYTF. The DNA for the CDR3 is TGTGCCAGCAGTTACGGACGGTCTTATGGCTACACCTTC.

J is TRBJ2-5 and V is TRBV7-2; no firm D call. V lost 5 bases and J 5 bases, leaving 6 bases between the germline ends. The CDR3 runs to 11 residues. Per the germline V gene, CDR1 is SGHTA and CDR2 is FQGNSA. The CDR3 reads CASSLPETQYF. CDR3 bases: TGTGCCAGCAGCCTTCCGGAGACCCAGTACTTC.

The genes are TRBV5-5 and TRBJ2-1; 9 nucleotides line up with TRBD2. The CDR3 sequence is 15 residues long. CDR1 SGHKS and CDR2 YYEKEE come from the germline V gene (reference sequence). J lost 5 bases, V lost 2 bases, and 5 bases had no gene match. The CDR3 region is CASSFIRLADNEQFF. The CDR3 region has the DNA TGTGCCAGCAGCTTCATTCGACTAGCGGACAATGAGCAGTTCTTC.

The chain uses TRBV7-9 and TRBJ2-2; 7 bases fit TRBD2. This CDR3 is 17 amino acids long. J gave up 2 bases and V 2 bases, and 8 bases lay outside the gene matches. Germline lookup yields CDR1 SEHNR and CDR2 FQNEAQ (reference sequence). In DNA, the CDR3 is TGTGCCAGCAGCTTACGGGGGGTGGCTCTCAACACCGGGGAGCTGTTTTTT. Translating it yields CASSLRGVALNTGELFF.

The genes are TRBV18 and TRBJ1-5; no reliable D call. The CDR3 spans 13 residues. Trimming shortened V by 4 bases and J by 1 base, and 5 bases separated the two germline ends. Per germline, CDR1 KGHSH and CDR2 LQKENI. CDR3 sequence: CASSLGSNQPQHF. DNA for the CDR3: TGTGCCAGCTCACTGGGAAGCAATCAGCCCCAGCATTTT. The whole variable domain, filled in from reference TRBV18 and TRBJ1-5, reads NAGVMQNPRHLVRRRGQEARLRCSPMKGHSHVYWYRQLPEEGLKFMVYLQKENIIDESGMPKERFSAEFPKEGPSILRIQQVVRGDSAAYFCASSLGSNQPQHFGDGTRLSIL.

The CDR3 region is CASSVDRVGTDTQYF. The CDR3 region has the DNA TGTGCCAGCAGCGTGGACAGGGTCGGCACAGATACGCAGTATTTT. The V gene is TRBV27, the J gene TRBJ2-3; 8 bases align to TRBD1. J was trimmed by 1 base and V by 6 bases; bases with no gene match: 6. The CDR3 loop spans 15 amino acids. Germline V gene lookup returns CDR1 MNHEY and CDR2 SMNVEV (reference sequence).

The chain carries TRBV7-3 and TRBJ2-5; 8 positions match TRBD2. CDR3 length equals 17 residues. The V and J ends lost 5 bases and 4 bases, in that order; junction bases with no gene match: 15. The germline V gene has CDR1 SGHTA and CDR2 FQGTGA. The CDR3 protein is CASSPAPLTGGRETQYF. Written as DNA, the CDR3 is TGTGCCAGCAGCCCAGCCCCCCTGACGGGGGGGCGAGAGACCCAGTACTTC.

V gene TRBV5-6 combines with J gene TRBJ1-4; D remains ambiguous. Trimming pared 4 bases from V and 1 base from J, leaving 11 bases between. This CDR3 is 15 amino acids long. Germline CDR1 SGHDT, CDR2 YYEEEE. The chain's CDR3 is CASSQKLGTNEKLFF. The CDR3 DNA reads TGTGCCAGCAGCCAAAAACTGGGAACTAATGAAAAACTGTTTTTT. The whole variable domain, remainder taken from reference TRBV5-6 and TRBJ1-4, is DAGVTQSPTHLIKTRGQQVTLRCSPKSGHDTVSWYQQALGQGPQFIFQYYEEEERQRGNFPDRFSGHQFPNYSSELNVNALLLGDSALYLCASSQKLGTNEKLFFGSGTQLSVL.

The J gene is TRBJ2-1, the V gene TRBV7-2; TRBD1 aligns across 8 bases. The V gene end was trimmed by 6 bases and the J gene end by 4 bases; junction bases not matched to a gene: 8. The CDR3 runs to 15 residues. Germline V gene data show CDR1 as SGHTA and CDR2 as FQGNSA. CDR3 loop: CASRPDRDLYNEQFF. CDR3 in DNA: TGTGCCAGCAGGCCGGACAGGGATCTTTACAATGAGCAGTTCTTC.

V and J are TRBV2 and TRBJ2-7, with 7 bases that match TRBD1. CDR3 length: 14 amino acids. Germline V gene data show CDR1 as SNHLY and CDR2 as FYNNEI. V shed 6 bases and J 0 bases; nucleotides not matched to a gene: 5. This CDR3 is CASREDRSSYEQYF. CDR3 DNA sequence: TGTGCCAGCAGGGAGGACAGGAGCTCCTACGAGCAGTACTTC.

V is TRBV6-5 and J is TRBJ1-1, with D maybe TRBD1 (5 bases). Germline V gives CDR1 MNHEY, CDR2 SVGAGI. The CDR3 is 14 residues long. V was cut by 5 bases and J by 4 bases, with 14 bases left in between. The CDR3 protein is CASSVRGPGTEAFF. CDR3 in DNA: TGTGCCAGCAGTGTAAGGGGTCCGGGCACTGAAGCTTTCTTT.

V is TRBV27 and J is TRBJ2-1, with D perhaps TRBD1 (6 bases). CDR1 MNHEY and CDR2 SMNVEV come from the germline V gene (reference sequence). Trimming cost V 5 bases and J 2 bases, with 13 bases left between them. CDR3 size: 15 residues. The CDR3 region has the DNA TGTGCCAGCAGTGAGATTCGGGACACCTACAATGAGCAGTTCTTC. Its protein is CASSEIRDTYNEQFF.